This T cell receptor beta chain was captured in a study of blood T cell repertoires in COVID-19. Overall study context: The United States, Italy and Spain were the sources of the acute and convalescent COVID-19 samples.

Germline V lookup: CDR1 SGHTA, CDR2 FQGNSA. There are 16 residues in the CDR3. Between the trimmed V and J ends, which lost 3 bases and 3 bases, there was a span of 18 bases. Assay used: immunoSEQ multiplex PCR; TCRdb lists only in-frame clones, some missing. The data hold hundreds of thousands of clones, with around 89% observed a single time. In terms of age and location, participants ranged from roughly 18 to 90 years and lived in 24 US areas. The V gene is TRBV7-2, the J gene TRBJ2-7; tentative D call: TRBD1 (6 bases). Sequencing was carried out using PBMCs or T cells enriched from blood (not recorded which). This TCR derives from a man between 25 and 39 years old who had recovered from COVID-19. The CDR3 here is CASSFSTGELDYEQYF. In nucleotides, the CDR3 is TGTGCCAGCAGCTTCTCGACAGGAGAGCTGGACTACGAGCAGTACTTC. Variable domain in full (rest from reference TRBV7-2 and TRBJ2-7): GAGVSQSPSNKVTEKGKDVELRCDPISGHTALYWYRQSLGQGLEFLIYFQGNSAPDKSGLPSDRFSAERTGGSVSTLTIQRTQQEDSAVYLCASSFSTGELDYEQYFGPGTRLTVT.